Here is one T cell receptor beta chain with its context. Its target is not known. The read stops 3 residues short of the end of the CDR3; the missing end is completed from the germline J gene. The CDR3 runs 16 residues. CDR1 is WNHNN and CDR2 is SYGVQD in the germline V gene (reference sequence). Trimming took 4 bases from V and 8 from J; bases not matched to a gene: 12. This sample is drawn from a study of Tregs in tolerant kidney transplant recipients. Points from the study as a whole: This study did not directly address biological reproducibility. Few patients were studied, so findings need validation in larger groups.

TCRdb's table, derived via immunoSEQ multiplex PCR, lists solely in-frame clones and lacks some. The sample table includes 30,000 or so clones. The receptor was isolated from a human donor who received a combined kidney and bone marrow transplant. This rearrangement joins TRBV10-1 to TRBJ2-1; TRBD1 matches 9 bases. The sequenced sample was CD8+ T cells from blood, obtained before the transplant. The part of the CDR3 DNA that was read is TGCGCCAGCAGTGGTTCCCGGGACAGGGTTCCGGATGAG. Protein: CASSGSRDRVPDE. The whole CDR3 protein is CASSGSRDRVPDEQFF.